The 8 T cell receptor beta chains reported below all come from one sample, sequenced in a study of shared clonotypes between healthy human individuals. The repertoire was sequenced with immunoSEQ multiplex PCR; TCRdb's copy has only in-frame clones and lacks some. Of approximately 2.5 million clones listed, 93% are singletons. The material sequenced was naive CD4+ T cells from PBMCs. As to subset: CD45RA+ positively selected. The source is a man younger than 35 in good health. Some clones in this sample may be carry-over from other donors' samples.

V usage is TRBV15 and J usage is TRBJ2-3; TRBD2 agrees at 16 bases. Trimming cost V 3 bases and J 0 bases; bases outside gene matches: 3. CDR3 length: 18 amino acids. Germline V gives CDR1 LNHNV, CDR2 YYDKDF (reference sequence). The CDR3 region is CATSRGLAGGPSTDTQYF. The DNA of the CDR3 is TGTGCCACCAGCAGGGGACTAGCGGGAGGGCCTAGCACAGATACGCAGTATTTT.

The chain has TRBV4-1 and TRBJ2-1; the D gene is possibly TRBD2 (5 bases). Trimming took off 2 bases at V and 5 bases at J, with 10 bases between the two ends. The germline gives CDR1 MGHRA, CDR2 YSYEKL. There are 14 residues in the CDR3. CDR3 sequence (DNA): TGCGCCAGCAGCCAACCCCTGCGGGACAATGAGCAGTTCTTC. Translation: CASSQPLRDNEQFF.

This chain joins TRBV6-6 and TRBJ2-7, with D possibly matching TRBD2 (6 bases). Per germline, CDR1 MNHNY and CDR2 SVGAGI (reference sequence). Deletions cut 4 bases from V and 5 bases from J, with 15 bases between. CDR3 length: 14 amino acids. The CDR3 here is CASSSSGVGHEQYF. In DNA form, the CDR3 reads TGTGCCAGCAGTTCCTCGGGGGTAGGCCACGAGCAGTACTTC.

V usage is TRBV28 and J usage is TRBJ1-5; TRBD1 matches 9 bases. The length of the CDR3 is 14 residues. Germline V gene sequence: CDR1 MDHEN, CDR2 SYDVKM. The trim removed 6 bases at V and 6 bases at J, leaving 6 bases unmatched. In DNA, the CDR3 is TGTGCCAGCAGAGGACAGGGGAGCGGTCAGCCCCAGCATTTT. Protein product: CASRGQGSGQPQHF.

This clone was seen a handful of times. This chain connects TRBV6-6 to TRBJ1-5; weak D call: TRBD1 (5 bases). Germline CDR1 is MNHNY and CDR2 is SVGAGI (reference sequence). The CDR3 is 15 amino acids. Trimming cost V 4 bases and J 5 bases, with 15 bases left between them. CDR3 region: CASSLLGGAHQPQHF. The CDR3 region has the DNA TGTGCCAGCAGTTTACTAGGTGGGGCCCATCAGCCCCAGCATTTT.

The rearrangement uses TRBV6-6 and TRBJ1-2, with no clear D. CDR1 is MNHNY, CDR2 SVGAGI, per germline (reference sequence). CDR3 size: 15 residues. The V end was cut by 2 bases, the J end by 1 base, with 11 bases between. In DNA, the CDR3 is TGTGCCAGCAGTTACACCGAAAACAATAACTATGGCTACACCTTC. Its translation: CASSYTENNNYGYTF.

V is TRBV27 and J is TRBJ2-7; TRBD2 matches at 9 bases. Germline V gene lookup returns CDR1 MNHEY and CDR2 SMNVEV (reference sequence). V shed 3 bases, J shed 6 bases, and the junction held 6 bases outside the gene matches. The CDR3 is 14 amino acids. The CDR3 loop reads CASSLAGGATEQYF. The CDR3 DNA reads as TGTGCCAGCAGTTTGGCGGGAGGGGCCACCGAGCAGTACTTC.

The CDR3 region has the DNA TGCGCCAGCAGTGCAGGGTTTAGACAGCCCCAGCATTTT. This encodes CASSAGFRQPQHF. J is TRBJ1-5 and V is TRBV23-1, with D possibly TRBD1 on 5 matching bases. TRBV23-1 carries the ORF label, with uncertain function. The CDR3 consists of 13 residues. Trimming took off 5 bases at V and 7 bases at J, with 12 bases between the two ends.